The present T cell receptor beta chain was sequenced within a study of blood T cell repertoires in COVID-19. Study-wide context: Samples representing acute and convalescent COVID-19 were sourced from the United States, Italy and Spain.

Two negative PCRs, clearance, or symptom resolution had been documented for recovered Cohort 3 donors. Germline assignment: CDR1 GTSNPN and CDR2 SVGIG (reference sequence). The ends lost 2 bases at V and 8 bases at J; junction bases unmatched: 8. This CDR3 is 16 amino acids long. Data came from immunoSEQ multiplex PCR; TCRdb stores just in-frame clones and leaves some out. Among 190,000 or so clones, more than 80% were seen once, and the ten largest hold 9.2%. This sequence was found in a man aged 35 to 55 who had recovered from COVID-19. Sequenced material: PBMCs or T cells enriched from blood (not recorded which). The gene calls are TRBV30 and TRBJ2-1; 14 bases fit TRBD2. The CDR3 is CAWSYGTSGSKDEQFF. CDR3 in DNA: TGTGCCTGGAGTTATGGGACTAGCGGGAGTAAGGATGAGCAGTTCTTC.